This T cell receptor (beta chain) was retrieved from a study of T cell repertoires in cytomegalovirus infection. At the level of the study: From public TCR beta signatures came an indication of both CMV infection and matching HLA type.

Whole-study results and caveats: Identification of carriers of CMV plus the relevant HLA was achieved through cumulative public TCR beta family frequency.

Looked up from germline, CDR1 is MNHEY and CDR2 is SMNVEV (reference sequence). The V and J ends lost 5 bases and 3 bases, in that order; junction bases with no gene match: 7. This CDR3 is 16 amino acids long. As for this clonotype: No antigen is known for it.

TCRdb used MiXCR to reprocess the reads, holding one entry per CDR3 protein. This table has about a million distinct CDR3 sequences, under 40% appearing once. The sequenced sample was cultured CD8+ T cells from PBMCs, obtained from culture after CMV antigen stimulation. The V and J genes are TRBV27 and TRBJ1-6, with TRBD1 matching 7 bases. The receptor's source is a human donor in good health (CMV status not recorded). Some clones in this sample may be carry-over from other donors' samples. CDR3 sequence reads: CASSITGVLYNSPLHF. For the CDR3, the DNA is TGTGCCAGCAGTATTACAGGGGTCCTCTATAATTCACCCCTCCACTTT.